Reported below is one T cell receptor beta chain. The target antigen is unknown. This sample stems from a study of cytomegalovirus exposure and HLA in healthy donors. Study results and caveats: The authors considered a cluster of highly shared sequence variants likely to be a sequencing artifact. Later on, analysis showed that most CMV-associated TCR beta chains appeared to be HLA-restricted.

The PCR contained 60 Vbeta and 13 Jbeta primers. Some clones are missing from TCRdb's copy, which holds only in-frame ones; the method was immunoSEQ multiplex PCR. This sample has roughly 190,000 clones, with around 84% found just once. Per germline, CDR1 SGHDT and CDR2 YYEEEE. Trimming removed 3 bases from V and 4 bases from J; junction bases left unmatched: 9. This CDR3 has 15 residues. Sequencing was done on a sample of PBMCs. The V gene is TRBV5-6, the J gene TRBJ1-2, with 7 bases aligning to TRBD1. The source of this sequence is a woman under 30 in good health and CMV-seronegative. The CDR3 DNA sequence: TGTGCCAGCAGCTCCCCGACAGGGCCCCCCTATGGCTACACCTTC. It encodes CASSSPTGPPYGYTF.